These 7 T cell receptor beta chains were sequenced from one sample in a study of human T cells and chemical hapten exposure. A single record per CDR3 protein comes from TCRdb applying MiXCR to the RACE reads. In the table there are approximately 110,000 distinct CDR3 sequences, roughly 10% of which are singletons. Time point indicated: patch test 2, 6 weeks after DPC sensitization. Documented treatment: therapeutic diphenylcyclopropenone sensitization with weekly scalp DPC. The material was whole blood, obtained in connection with sensitization to the hapten diphenylcyclopropenone (DPC). These receptors originate from a middle-aged woman with alopecia areata. Some clones in this sample may be carry-over from other donors' samples.

This clonotype was counted between two and nine times. The chain couples TRBV7-6 to TRBJ2-2; D call uncertain. The CDR3 spans 17 residues. Trimming pared 3 bases from V and 5 bases from J, leaving 19 bases between. CDR1 and CDR2 (germline): SGHVS, FNYEAQ. The CDR3 region is CASSFAAFSTYTGELFF. The CDR3 DNA reads TGTGCCAGCAGCTTTGCTGCCTTCTCCACCTATACCGGGGAGCTGTTTTTT.

A few counts support this clonotype. J is TRBJ2-5 and V is TRBV7-3; TRBD1 matches at 10 bases. V trimming: 4 bases; J trimming: 2 bases; junction bases outside the gene matches: 7. The germline gives CDR1 SGHTA, CDR2 FQGTGA. The CDR3 consists of 16 residues. For the CDR3, the DNA is TGTGCCAGCAGCTCCTGGGACAGGGGCGGACAAGAGACCCAGTACTTC. Its protein product is CASSSWDRGGQETQYF.

This clonotype occurred many times. The CDR3 DNA sequence: TGTGCCAGCAGCCTGCACGAGCAGTACTTC. Its translation is CASSLHEQYF. The V gene is TRBV12-3 or TRBV12-4, the J gene TRBJ2-7; no definite D call. V was pared by 6 bases and J by 5 bases, with 5 bases between. The CDR3 is 10 amino acids.

This sequence joins TRBV7-2 and TRBJ2-7, with D perhaps TRBD1 (6 bases). V was shortened by 4 bases and J by 6 bases, with 10 bases between the two germline ends. The CDR3 loop spans 12 amino acids. Per the germline V gene, CDR1 is SGHTA and CDR2 is FQGNSA. CDR3 sequence: CASSYLQGEQYF. The CDR3 DNA sequence: TGTGCCAGCAGCTACCTACAGGGCGAGCAGTACTTC.

This clonotype appeared many times. This chain uses TRBV20-1 with TRBJ2-3, with D tentatively TRBD1 or TRBD2 (5 bases each). CDR1 and CDR2 from the germline V gene are DFQATT and SNEGSKA (reference sequence). The CDR3 totals 14 residues. Trimming removed 1 base at V and 2 bases at J, with 10 bases between. The CDR3 DNA reads as TGCAGTGCTAGAGGGACTGGGGCCACAGATACGCAGTATTTT. It translates to CSARGTGATDTQYF.

This clonotype was picked up a small number of times. V and J are TRBV20-1 and TRBJ2-3; D might be TRBD2 (5 bases). V was trimmed by 3 bases and J by 5 bases, leaving 9 bases between them. The CDR3 is 12 amino acids. Germline lookup yields CDR1 DFQATT and CDR2 SNEGSKA (reference sequence). The CDR3 DNA reads as TGCAGTGCTAGTCACGGGAAAGATACGCAGTATTTT. Protein product: CSASHGKDTQYF.

Ten or more counts support this clonotype. V usage is TRBV5-5 and J usage is TRBJ1-6; D not resolved. The CDR3 contains 14 residues. V lost 0 bases to trimming and J lost 8 bases, with 9 bases between them. Germline values: CDR1 SGHKS, CDR2 YYEKEE (reference sequence). The CDR3 nucleotides are TGTGCCAGCAGCTTGGGGCTGACCTATTCACCCCTCCACTTT. This sequence encodes CASSLGLTYSPLHF. The full variable domain, in which reference TRBV5-5 and TRBJ1-6 provide the parts outside the CDR3, is DAGVTQSPTHLIKTRGQQVTLRCSPISGHKSVSWYQQVLGQGPQFIFQYYEKEERGRGNFPDRFSARQFPNYSSELNVNALLLGDSALYLCASSLGLTYSPLHFGNGTRLTVT.